A single sample is the source of the 17 T cell receptor beta chains below, sequenced in a study of shared clonotypes between healthy human individuals. Sequencing used immunoSEQ multiplex PCR; TCRdb keeps in-frame clones, though not all of them. The sample has some 2,500,000 clones, 93% seen once. The sample was naive CD4+ T cells from PBMCs. Subset given: CD45RA+ positively selected. The receptors stem from a man aged 18 to 35 in good health. Some clones in this sample may be carry-over from other donors' samples.

The CDR3: CASSARGSEQFF. The CDR3 region has the DNA TGCGCCAGCAGCGCCAGGGGGAGTGAGCAGTTCTTC. The V gene is TRBV5-1, the J gene TRBJ2-1, with TRBD1 identical over 7 bases. Germline V gives CDR1 SGHRS, CDR2 YFSETQ. The CDR3 loop spans 12 amino acids. The trim removed 4 bases at V and 9 bases at J, leaving 4 bases unmatched.

This chain uses TRBV12-5 with TRBJ1-1, with unresolved D. Looked up from germline, CDR1 is LGHNT and CDR2 is FRNRAP. The CDR3 runs 13 residues. The V and J ends lost 7 bases and 5 bases respectively, with 14 bases between them. This CDR3 is CASAQRSGTEAFF. The CDR3 DNA reads as TGTGCTAGTGCCCAGAGGTCGGGGACTGAAGCTTTCTTT.

This sequence joins TRBV18 and TRBJ2-7; 14 bases are shared with TRBD2. Germline values: CDR1 KGHSH, CDR2 LQKENI. The V gene end was trimmed by 6 bases and the J gene end by 5 bases; junction bases not matched to a gene: 6. The length of the CDR3 is 15 residues. CDR3 bases: TGTGCCAGCTCTCTGGGACTAGCGGGAGATCACGAGCAGTACTTC. As protein: CASSLGLAGDHEQYF.

With regard to this clone: One end of the junction is discordant with germline, which a read error may explain. The genes are TRBV27 and TRBJ2-2; 7 positions match TRBD2. This CDR3 comprises 17 residues. Germline V gene lookup returns CDR1 MNHEY and CDR2 SMNVEV (reference sequence). The CDR3 region has the DNA TGTGCCAGCAGTATATCTTCAGCGGGGTCGAACACCGGGGAGCTGTTTTTT. Protein: CASSISSAGSNTGELFF.

The rearrangement links TRBV2 to TRBJ1-6; 10 positions agree with TRBD1. Germline values: CDR1 SNHLY, CDR2 FYNNEI. J gave up 7 bases and V 7 bases, and 7 bases lay outside the gene matches. This CDR3 has 15 residues. CDR3 sequence: CASIPRQGANSPLHF. The CDR3 nucleotides read TGTGCCAGCATACCTAGACAGGGGGCGAATTCACCCCTCCACTTT.

About this clone itself: Within the sample, other DNA sequences also encode this same CDR3. This chain links TRBV28 with TRBJ1-2, with unresolved D. V lost 6 bases to trimming and J lost 8 bases, with 13 bases between them. CDR3 size: 12 residues. Germline CDR1 reads MDHEN; CDR2 reads SYDVKM. CDR3 region: CASSLRQMGYTF. DNA for the CDR3: TGTGCCAGCAGCCTCCGACAAATGGGCTACACCTTC.

V is TRBV15 and J is TRBJ2-1, with D perhaps matching TRBD2 (6 bases). The CDR3 is 15 amino acids. CDR1 and CDR2 (germline): LNHNV, YYDKDF (reference sequence). V lost 9 bases, J lost 2 bases, and 17 bases lay in between. CDR3 amino acids: CATGRAGQPYNEQFF. CDR3 DNA: TGTGCCACTGGTAGGGCGGGGCAACCCTACAATGAGCAGTTCTTC.

The chain joins TRBV9 to TRBJ2-7; 9 positions agree with TRBD1. The CDR3 consists of 14 residues. Trimming took 3 bases from V and 5 from J; bases not matched to a gene: 6. The germline V gene encodes CDR1 SGDLS and CDR2 YYNGEE. As DNA, the CDR3 is TGTGCCAGCAGCGGAACCGGGACAGGGAACGAGCAGTACTTC. Translated: CASSGTGTGNEQYF.

The genes are TRBV10-3 and TRBJ2-2, with 15 bases fitting TRBD2. The CDR3 runs 17 residues. V shed 6 bases and J 1 base; nucleotides not matched to a gene: 3. The germline gives CDR1 ENHRY, CDR2 SYGVKD. In DNA, the CDR3 is TGTGCCATCAGCCCGGGACTAGCGGGAGGGAACACCGGGGAGCTGTTTTTT. This codes for CAISPGLAGGNTGELFF.

The chain carries TRBV5-1 and TRBJ2-3, with a tentative D call TRBD1 (5 bases). This CDR3 is 12 amino acids long. Trimming left V 6 bases short and J 10 bases short, with 15 bases between. Germline assignment: CDR1 SGHRS and CDR2 YFSETQ. The CDR3 spells CASTPWGNPQYF. The CDR3 DNA reads as TGCGCCAGCACCCCCTGGGGCAATCCGCAGTATTTT.

This clone appeared a single time. The chain is built from TRBV28 and TRBJ2-7; 8 bases align to TRBD1. V was clipped by 6 bases and J by 0 bases; unmatched bases: 7. Germline V gives CDR1 MDHEN, CDR2 SYDVKM. This CDR3 region has 15 residues. CDR3 nucleotides: TGTGCCAGCAGCCGGGGACAGGACATCTCCTACGAGCAGTACTTC. Protein sequence: CASSRGQDISYEQYF.

J is TRBJ2-7 and V is TRBV19; D is perhaps TRBD1 or TRBD2 (5 bases each). Germline V gene sequence: CDR1 LNHDA, CDR2 SQIVND (reference sequence). The CDR3 runs 14 residues. Between the trimmed V and J ends, which lost 3 bases and 3 bases, there was a span of 12 bases. CDR3 in amino acids: CASSISGPIYEQYF. The CDR3 DNA reads TGTGCCAGTAGTATCTCGGGACCGATCTACGAGCAGTACTTC.

This clone was observed a single time. This chain uses TRBV25-1 with TRBJ2-5, with TRBD1 as a possible D gene (6 bases). CDR1 and CDR2 (germline): MGHDK, SYGVNS. The ends were cut back, 6 bases at V and 3 bases at J, with 20 bases in the middle. The CDR3 covers 16 residues. The CDR3 spells CASSPLRGYGEETQYF. DNA for the CDR3: TGTGCCAGCAGCCCTTTGAGGGGGTACGGGGAAGAGACCCAGTACTTC.

The J gene is TRBJ2-7, the V gene TRBV7-9, with 10 bases aligning to TRBD1. This CDR3 comprises 14 residues. V was pared by 2 bases and J by 5 bases, with 3 bases of the junction left unmatched. Per the germline V gene, CDR1 is SEHNR and CDR2 is FQNEAQ (reference sequence). The CDR3 region is CASSLRDRGHEQYF. The CDR3 DNA is TGTGCCAGCAGCTTAAGGGACAGGGGACACGAGCAGTACTTC. The variable domain in full, with the rest retrieved from reference TRBV7-9 and TRBJ2-7, is DTGVSQNPRHKITKRGQNVTFRCDPISEHNRLYWYRQTLGQGPEFLTYFQNEAQLEKSRLLSDRFSAERPKGSFSTLEIQRTEQGDSAMYLCASSLRDRGHEQYFGPGTRLTVT.

The V call is TRBV7-9, the J call TRBJ2-5, with 7 bases that match TRBD2. Looked up from germline, CDR1 is SEHNR and CDR2 is FQNEAQ (reference sequence). V was clipped by 1 base and J by 2 bases; unmatched bases: 7. The CDR3 runs to 16 residues. The CDR3: CASSLGSGAGQETQYF. The CDR3 region has the DNA TGTGCCAGCAGCTTAGGGAGCGGAGCGGGGCAAGAGACCCAGTACTTC. The full variable domain, with the rest looked up from reference TRBV7-9 and TRBJ2-5, is DTGVSQNPRHKITKRGQNVTFRCDPISEHNRLYWYRQTLGQGPEFLTYFQNEAQLEKSRLLSDRFSAERPKGSFSTLEIQRTEQGDSAMYLCASSLGSGAGQETQYFGPGTRLLVL.

The gene calls are TRBV4-1 and TRBJ2-3; a possible D gene is TRBD2 (5 bases). V dropped 1 base and J dropped 9 bases, with 8 bases sitting between them. Germline V gene sequence: CDR1 MGHRA, CDR2 YSYEKL. This CDR3 is built from 12 residues. CDR3 nucleotide sequence: TGCGCCAGCAGCCAAGGTCTAGCAACGCAGTATTTT. Translating it yields CASSQGLATQYF.

J is TRBJ2-5 and V is TRBV5-1, with D unclear. V gave up 6 bases and J gave up 4 bases, with 13 bases separating them. This CDR3 has 13 residues. CDR1 is SGHRS and CDR2 is YFSETQ in the germline V gene. CDR3 sequence reads: CASTTPAGETQYF. The CDR3 nucleotides read TGCGCCAGCACTACCCCAGCAGGAGAGACCCAGTACTTC.